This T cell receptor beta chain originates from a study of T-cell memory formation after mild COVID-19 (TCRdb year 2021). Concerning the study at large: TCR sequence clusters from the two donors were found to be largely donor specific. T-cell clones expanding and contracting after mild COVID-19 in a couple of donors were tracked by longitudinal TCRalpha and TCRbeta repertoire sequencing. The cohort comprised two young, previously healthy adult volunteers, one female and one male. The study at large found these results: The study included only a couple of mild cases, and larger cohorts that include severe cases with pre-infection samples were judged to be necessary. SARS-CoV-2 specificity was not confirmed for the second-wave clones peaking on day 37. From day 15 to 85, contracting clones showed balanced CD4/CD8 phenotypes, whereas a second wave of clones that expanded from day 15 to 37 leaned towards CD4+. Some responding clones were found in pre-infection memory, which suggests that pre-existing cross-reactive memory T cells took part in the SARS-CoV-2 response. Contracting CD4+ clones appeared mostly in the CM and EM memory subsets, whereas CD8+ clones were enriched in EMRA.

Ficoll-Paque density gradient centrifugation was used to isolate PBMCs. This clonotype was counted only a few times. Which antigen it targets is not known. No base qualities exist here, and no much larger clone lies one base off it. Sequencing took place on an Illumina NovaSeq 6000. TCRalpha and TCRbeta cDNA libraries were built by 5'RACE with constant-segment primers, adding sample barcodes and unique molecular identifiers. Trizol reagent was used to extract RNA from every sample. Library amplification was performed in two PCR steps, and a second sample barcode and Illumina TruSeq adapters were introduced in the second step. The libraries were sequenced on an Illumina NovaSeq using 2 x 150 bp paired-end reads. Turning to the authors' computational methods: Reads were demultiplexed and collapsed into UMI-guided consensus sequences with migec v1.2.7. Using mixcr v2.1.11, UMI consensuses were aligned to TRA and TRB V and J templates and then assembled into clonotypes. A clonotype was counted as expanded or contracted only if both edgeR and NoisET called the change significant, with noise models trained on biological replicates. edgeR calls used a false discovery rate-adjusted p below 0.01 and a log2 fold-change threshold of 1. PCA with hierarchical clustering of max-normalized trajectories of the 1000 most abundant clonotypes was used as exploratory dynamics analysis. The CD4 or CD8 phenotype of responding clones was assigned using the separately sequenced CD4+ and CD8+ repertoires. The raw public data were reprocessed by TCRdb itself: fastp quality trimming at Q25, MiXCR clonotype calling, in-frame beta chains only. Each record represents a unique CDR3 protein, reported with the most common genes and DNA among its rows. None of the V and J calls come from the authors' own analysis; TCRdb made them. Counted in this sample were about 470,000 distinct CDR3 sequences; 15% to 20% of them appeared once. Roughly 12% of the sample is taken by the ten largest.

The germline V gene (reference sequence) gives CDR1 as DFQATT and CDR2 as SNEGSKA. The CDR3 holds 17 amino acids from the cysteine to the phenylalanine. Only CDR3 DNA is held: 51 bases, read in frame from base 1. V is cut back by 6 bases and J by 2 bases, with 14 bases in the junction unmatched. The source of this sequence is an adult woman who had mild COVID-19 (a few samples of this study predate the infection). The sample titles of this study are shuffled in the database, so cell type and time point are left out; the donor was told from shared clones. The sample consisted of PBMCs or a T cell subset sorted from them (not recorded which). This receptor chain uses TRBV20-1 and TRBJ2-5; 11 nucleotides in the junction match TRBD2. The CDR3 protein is CSATPGLAVGVQETQYF. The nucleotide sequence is TGCAGTGCCACACCGGGACTAGCGGTGGGGGTTCAAGAGACCCAGTACTTC.